Presented here are 30 T cell receptor beta chains from one specimen sequenced in a study of blood T cell repertoires in COVID-19. Profiled with immunoSEQ multiplex PCR; TCRdb holds only in-frame clones, not every one. Of about 480,000 clones in the sample, around nine tenths were seen once. The source material was PBMCs or T cells enriched from blood (not recorded which). The origin of the receptors is a woman in her 40s who had recovered from COVID-19.

This clone has a single count. V and J are TRBV5-1 and TRBJ1-2; TRBD1 aligns across 7 bases. V lost 0 bases and J lost 4; bases outside the gene matches: 9. The CDR3 has 16 amino acids. Germline CDR1 and CDR2: SGHRS and YFSETQ. Written as DNA, the CDR3 is TGCGCCAGCAGCTTGGAGGCAGGGGGAAGTAGCTATGGCTACACCTTC. Translated: CASSLEAGGSSYGYTF.

V and J are TRBV7-2 and TRBJ1-1, with 7 bases that match TRBD1. This CDR3 comprises 17 residues. Per germline, CDR1 SGHTA and CDR2 FQGNSA. After removal of 5 bases from V and 2 bases from J, the junction contained 14 bases not matched to a gene. The CDR3, as DNA: TGTGCCAGCAGCATTAACAGGGGTAATCGACGTAACACTGAAGCTTTCTTT. Translating it yields CASSINRGNRRNTEAFF.

V and J are TRBV4-1 and TRBJ1-2, with D tentatively TRBD1 (5 bases). The CDR3 is 16 residues long. Trimming removed 0 bases from V and 8 bases from J, with 19 bases in between. The germline gives CDR1 MGHRA, CDR2 YSYEKL. The CDR3 region has the DNA TGCGCCAGCAGCCAAGATGGTACAGGCCCTTTTGGGGGCTACACCTTC. Its translation is CASSQDGTGPFGGYTF.

V and J are TRBV1 and TRBJ2-5; TRBD2 was called by the table and not checked on the DNA. TRBV1 is assigned pseudogene status. The CDR3 consists of 10 residues. DNA of the CDR3: TGCACCAGTCCCGGGGAGACCCAGTACTTC. It is translated as CTSPGETQYF.

This chain links TRBV27 with TRBJ1-2, with D perhaps TRBD1 (5 bases). The CDR3 is made up of 20 amino acids. Per germline, CDR1 MNHEY and CDR2 SMNVEV (reference sequence). The ends were cut back, 2 bases at V and 0 bases at J, with 25 bases in the middle. The CDR3 DNA sequence: TGTGCCAGCAGTTTACGGGCCTCCTTCGTGACAGAATACACTAACTATGGCTACACCTTC. This translates into CASSLRASFVTEYTNYGYTF.

The gene calls are TRBV2 and TRBJ2-7, with 7 bases lining up with TRBD1. The CDR3 consists of 15 residues. V was clipped by 2 bases and J by 1 base; unmatched bases: 5. Germline CDR1 reads SNHLY; CDR2 reads FYNNEI. As DNA, the CDR3 is TGTGCCAGCAGTGAACGTACAGGGGAATCCTACGAGCAGTACTTC. Amino acid sequence: CASSERTGESYEQYF.

The chain joins TRBV11-3 to TRBJ2-3; D remains unclear. Germline CDR1 is SGHNT and CDR2 is YENEEA. V was trimmed by 1 base and J by 3 bases, leaving 5 bases between them. The CDR3 is made up of 13 amino acids. DNA of the CDR3: TGTGCCAGCAGCTTAGGGAGAACAGATACGCAGTATTTT. It is translated as CASSLGRTDTQYF.

CDR3 in DNA: TGTGCCAGCAGCTTGCTCCAGGGCTACAATGAGCAGTTCTTC. Protein: CASSLLQGYNEQFF. The chain uses TRBV7-2 and TRBJ2-1; a weak D match, TRBD1 (5 bases). The length of the CDR3 is 14 residues. Germline assignment: CDR1 SGHTA and CDR2 FQGNSA. V was clipped by 3 bases and J by 3 bases, with 9 bases between them.

J is TRBJ1-1 and V is TRBV25-1, with 8 bases identical to TRBD1. Germline values: CDR1 MGHDK, CDR2 SYGVNS. V gave up 1 base and J gave up 1 base; unmatched junction bases: 11. The CDR3 is made up of 18 amino acids. The CDR3 bases are TGTGCCAGCAGTGAATTCCCTCCTAGACAGGGGCCGAACACTGAAGCTTTCTTT. Protein sequence: CASSEFPPRQGPNTEAFF.

The chain carries TRBV6-2 or TRBV6-3 and TRBJ1-5; TRBD1 agrees at 10 bases. CDR1 MNHEY and CDR2 SVGEGT come from the germline V gene. The CDR3 contains 18 residues. The V gene end was trimmed by 5 bases and the J gene end by 4 bases; junction bases not matched to a gene: 14. This CDR3 reads CASSGGQGVEVWNQPQHF. CDR3 sequence (DNA): TGTGCCAGCAGTGGAGGACAGGGGGTTGAGGTGTGGAATCAGCCCCAGCATTTT.

The V call is TRBV7-2, the J call TRBJ2-3; TRBD2 aligns across 8 bases. This CDR3 has 17 residues. CDR1 is SGHTA and CDR2 is FQGNSA in the germline V gene. Losses at the gene ends were 4 bases for V and 4 bases for J; bases not matched to a gene: 13. The CDR3 spells CASSSRGGGGRPDTQYF. The CDR3 coding sequence is TGTGCCAGCAGCTCTAGAGGGGGTGGCGGGAGGCCAGATACGCAGTATTTT.

The chain combines TRBV28 with TRBJ1-2, with 7 bases identical to TRBD1. V shed 3 bases and J 5 bases; nucleotides not matched to a gene: 6. This CDR3 has 14 residues. Germline-derived CDR1 and CDR2 are MDHEN and SYDVKM. The CDR3 DNA sequence: TGTGCCAGCAGTTTGGCCGGGACAGTTTATGGCTACACCTTC. It is translated as CASSLAGTVYGYTF.

This sequence joins TRBV11-3 and TRBJ1-1; 7 bases line up with TRBD1. The germline CDR1 and CDR2 sequences are SGHNT and YENEEA. CDR3 size: 15 residues. J gave up 0 bases and V 3 bases, and 4 bases lay outside the gene matches. CDR3: CASSFGQVMNTEAFF. CDR3 DNA sequence: TGTGCCAGCAGCTTCGGACAGGTGATGAACACTGAAGCTTTCTTT.

The rearrangement joins TRBV6-5 to TRBJ1-5; TRBD1 aligns across 8 bases. Germline assignment: CDR1 MNHEY and CDR2 SVGAGI. There are 15 residues in the CDR3. With 7 bases clipped from V and 6 bases from J, the junction kept 11 bases outside the gene matches. This chain's CDR3 is CASKVQAGGRQPQHF. The CDR3 DNA reads as TGTGCCAGCAAAGTCCAGGCAGGGGGCCGTCAGCCCCAGCATTTT.

The CDR3 nucleotides read TGTGCCAGCAGTTTGACAGGGCGTCCTGAAGCTTTCTTT. Its protein product is CASSLTGRPEAFF. The gene calls are TRBV12-3 or TRBV12-4 and TRBJ1-1, with 7 bases that match TRBD1. The CDR3 extends over 13 amino acids. The trim removed 3 bases at V and 6 bases at J, leaving 4 bases unmatched.

In DNA, the CDR3 is TGTGCCAGCAGCCCCAGCGGGCCTCTCTACGAGCAGTACTTC. This encodes CASSPSGPLYEQYF. The rearrangement uses TRBV3-1 (or the pseudogene TRBV3-2) and TRBJ2-7; possibly TRBD2 for D (6 bases). This CDR3 spans 14 amino acids. CDR1 is LGHDT, CDR2 YNNKEL, per germline (reference sequence). The V end lost 4 bases, the J end lost 3 bases, and 13 bases lay between the germline ends.

The CDR3 DNA sequence: TGTGCCAGCAGCCAAGGGCTAGCGGAAAACACCGGGGAGCTGTTTTTT. It is translated as CASSQGLAENTGELFF. J is TRBJ2-2 and V is TRBV3-1 (or the pseudogene TRBV3-2); 7 nucleotides align to TRBD2. CDR3 length equals 16 residues. The V and J ends lost 1 base and 2 bases, in that order; junction bases with no gene match: 4. The germline V gene has CDR1 LGHDT and CDR2 YNNKEL (reference sequence).

The chain employs TRBV7-2 and TRBJ1-2, with D possibly being TRBD1 (5 bases). The CDR3 consists of 15 residues. From germline, CDR1 is SGHTA and CDR2 FQGNSA. Trimming shortened V by 4 bases and J by 4 bases, and 16 bases separated the two germline ends. CDR3 DNA sequence: TGTGCCAGCAGCTGGGCGGAGGGGTTGAGCTATGGCTACACCTTC. Its translation: CASSWAEGLSYGYTF.

J is TRBJ2-3 and V is TRBV27; D might be TRBD1 (6 bases). Germline CDR1 MNHEY, CDR2 SMNVEV (reference sequence). V was pared by 1 base and J by 2 bases, with 16 bases between. This CDR3 has 17 residues. Here the CDR3 DNA reads TGTGCCAGCAGTTTATACACAGGGTCTCATTTCACAGATACGCAGTATTTT. The encoded protein is CASSLYTGSHFTDTQYF.

The rearrangement links TRBV27 to TRBJ2-3; TRBD2 is a possible D gene (5 bases). The CDR3 runs 14 residues. The V end was cut by 4 bases, the J end by 4 bases, with 12 bases between. Germline V gives CDR1 MNHEY, CDR2 SMNVEV (reference sequence). CDR3 protein: CASSSDGGADTQYF. For the CDR3, the DNA is TGTGCCAGCAGTTCGGACGGAGGCGCAGATACGCAGTATTTT.

Notes on this clone: Other nucleotide sequences from this sample produce the same CDR3. The chain recombines TRBV6-5 with TRBJ2-1, with D possibly being TRBD1 (6 bases). The CDR3 runs to 13 residues. The germline CDR1 and CDR2 sequences are MNHEY and SVGAGI. V lost 4 bases and J lost 4, with 8 bases in between. The CDR3 bases are TGTGCCAGCAGTTTGGACAGATACAATGAGCAGTTCTTC. This encodes CASSLDRYNEQFF.

This clone was found once. The chain has TRBV24-1 and TRBJ2-7; no firm D call. V was clipped by 2 bases and J by 2 bases, with 6 bases between them. CDR1 KGHDR and CDR2 SFDVKD come from the germline V gene. The CDR3 runs 13 residues. The CDR3 loop is CATSDSGTYEQYF. The CDR3 DNA follows: TGTGCCACCAGTGATTCAGGTACCTACGAGCAGTACTTC.

The chain links TRBV27 to TRBJ2-1, with TRBD1 matching over 10 bases. The J segment lost 6 bases and the V segment lost 1 base, leaving 6 bases of the junction unmatched. This CDR3 has 16 residues. Germline values: CDR1 MNHEY, CDR2 SMNVEV (reference sequence). CDR3 sequence (DNA): TGTGCCAGCAGTTTATTCGCCGGGACAGGGGCCAATGAGCAGTTCTTC. It specifies CASSLFAGTGANEQFF.

This chain links TRBV10-1 with TRBJ2-1, with TRBD2 matching over 11 bases. CDR1 WNHNN and CDR2 SYGVQD come from the germline V gene (reference sequence). This CDR3 is 16 amino acids long. V shed 3 bases and J 4 bases; nucleotides not matched to a gene: 5. The CDR3, as DNA: TGCGCCAGCAGTGATGGGCTAGCGGGAGGTTACAATGAGCAGTTCTTC. As protein: CASSDGLAGGYNEQFF.

The chain joins TRBV27 to TRBJ2-2, with a weak D call TRBD1 (6 bases). V dropped 3 bases and J dropped 7 bases, with 15 bases sitting between them. This CDR3 is built from 15 residues. The V gene's germline CDR1 is MNHEY and CDR2 SMNVEV (reference sequence). The CDR3 region is CASSFIRGVIGELFF. Here the CDR3 DNA reads TGTGCCAGCAGTTTTATCAGGGGAGTGATCGGGGAGCTGTTTTTT.

The J gene is TRBJ1-2, the V gene TRBV19; unclear D gene. The V and J ends lost 10 bases and 2 bases respectively, with 20 bases between them. The CDR3 length is 15 residues. Germline CDR1 LNHDA, CDR2 SQIVND (reference sequence). CDR3 region: CATKRRQDWNYGYTF. The CDR3 region has the DNA TGTGCCACCAAACGCCGCCAGGATTGGAACTATGGCTACACCTTC.

A single count supports this clone. This chain uses TRBV5-4 with TRBJ2-1; TRBD2 agrees at 10 bases. This CDR3 is built from 16 residues. The ends lost 4 bases at V and 4 bases at J; junction bases unmatched: 8. Germline assignment: CDR1 SGHNT and CDR2 YYREEE (reference sequence). This CDR3 reads CASSLGLASTYNEQFF. CDR3 DNA sequence: TGTGCCAGCAGCCTGGGACTAGCGTCTACTTACAATGAGCAGTTCTTC.

To note about this clone: Other nucleotide sequences from this sample produce the same CDR3. V gene TRBV5-1 combines with J gene TRBJ2-7, with 7 bases aligning to TRBD2. Germline V CDR1 and CDR2: SGHRS, YFSETQ. The CDR3 loop spans 15 amino acids. The junction had 4 bases not matched to a gene; V was cut back by 0 bases and J by 1 base. The CDR3 region has the DNA TGCGCCAGCAGCTTGGAGGCTAGCGGATCCTACGAGCAGTACTTC. This translates into CASSLEASGSYEQYF. The whole variable domain, filled in from reference TRBV5-1 and TRBJ2-7, reads KAGVTQTPRYLIKTRGQQVTLSCSPISGHRSVSWYQQTPGQGLQFLFEYFSETQRNKGNFPGRFSGRQFSNSRSEMNVSTLELGDSALYLCASSLEASGSYEQYFGPGTRLTVT.

The gene calls are TRBV15 and TRBJ1-3, with 8 bases that match TRBD1. With 4 bases clipped from V and 4 bases from J, the junction kept 6 bases outside the gene matches. CDR3 size: 15 residues. Germline V lookup: CDR1 LNHNV, CDR2 YYDKDF (reference sequence). CDR3 in amino acids: CATSIGQGLGNTIYF. For the CDR3, the DNA is TGTGCCACCAGCATTGGACAGGGATTAGGAAACACCATATATTTT.

The gene calls are TRBV7-9 and TRBJ1-1; TRBD1 aligns across 7 bases. V was clipped by 4 bases and J by 0 bases; unmatched bases: 11. CDR3 length: 17 residues. Germline CDR1 reads SEHNR; CDR2 reads FQNEAQ (reference sequence). The CDR3 loop reads CASSSVPGGKLNTEAFF. Written as DNA, the CDR3 is TGTGCCAGCAGCTCGGTTCCAGGGGGGAAATTGAACACTGAAGCTTTCTTT.